A selection of T cell receptor beta chains follows, all from one sample in a study of blood T cells in healthy people across ages. One entry per CDR3 protein, called by TCRdb with MiXCR from the 5' RACE reads. The sample includes about 670,000 distinct CDR3 sequences, 45% to 60% of them seen just once. Material for sequencing was blood. The receptors originated from an elderly woman in good health. Each CDR3 is given with its conserved first and last residue. Fields, in order: D gene, V gene, J gene, clone size, CDR3 DNA, CDR3 protein. The D gene is left open where the match is weak. Size values are once, few and many counts, or a class for expanded clones, and some rows have none.

D: .; V: TRBV18; J: TRBJ1-5; size: .; DNA: TGTGCCAGCTCACCTGACGGATACAATCAGCCCCAGCATTTT; CDR3: CASSPDGYNQPQHF
D: .; V: TRBV6-6; J: TRBJ2-7; size: many; DNA: TGTGCCAGCAGTGACGCCGACAGCTACGAGCAGTACTTC; CDR3: CASSDADSYEQYF
D: .; V: TRBV6-6; J: TRBJ1-1; size: .; DNA: TGTGCCAGCAGGGATCAAAGGACGCAGAACACTGAAGCTTTCTTT; CDR3: CASRDQRTQNTEAFF
D: .; V: TRBV7-2; J: TRBJ2-3; size: .; DNA: TGTGCCAGCAGCTCTCAGGGGCCTGGCACAGATACGCAGTATTTT; CDR3: CASSSQGPGTDTQYF
D: .; V: TRBV9; J: TRBJ2-7; size: .; DNA: TGTGCCAGCAGCGTAGAGGTCGGGACCTACGAGCAGTACTTC; CDR3: CASSVEVGTYEQYF
D: .; V: TRBV20-1; J: TRBJ2-1; size: .; DNA: TGCAGTGCAGATAGCGGAGAGGCCTACAATGAGCAGTTCTTC; CDR3: CSADSGEAYNEQFF
D: TRBD2; V: TRBV12-3/TRBV12-4; J: TRBJ2-3; size: .; DNA: TGTGCCAGCAGTTTCAGCGGGGGGGCAAGAGATACGCAGTATTTT; CDR3: CASSFSGGARDTQYF
D: TRBD1; V: TRBV10-3; J: TRBJ2-7; size: .; DNA: TGTGCCATCCAACCCGGGGACAGACTCTACGAGCAGTACTTC; CDR3: CAIQPGDRLYEQYF
D: .; V: TRBV29-1; J: TRBJ2-7; size: once; DNA: TGCAGCGTTGAATGGGGCTTAGGGTCCTACGAGCAGTACTTC; CDR3: CSVEWGLGSYEQYF
D: .; V: TRBV2; J: TRBJ2-3; size: many; DNA: TGTGCCAGCACCGAAGCAGGTTACACAGATACGCAGTATTTT; CDR3: CASTEAGYTDTQYF
D: TRBD1; V: TRBV20-1; J: TRBJ2-7; size: .; DNA: TGCAGTGCTACCGGGACAGGACTCTACGAGCAGTACTTC; CDR3: CSATGTGLYEQYF
D: .; V: TRBV21-1; J: TRBJ2-5; size: many; DNA: TGTGCCAGCAGCAAAGAGACAGGGGGCATGGGGCAAGAGACCCAGTACTTC; CDR3: CASSKETGGMGQETQYF
D: .; V: TRBV28; J: TRBJ1-3; size: .; DNA: TGTGCCAGCAGTTCCTGGACAGTCTCTGGAAACACCATATATTTT; CDR3: CASSSWTVSGNTIYF
D: .; V: TRBV20-1; J: TRBJ2-1; size: .; DNA: TGCAGTGCCTCTACGGGCAGGGCGACTTACAATGAGCAGTTCTTC; CDR3: CSASTGRATYNEQFF
D: .; V: TRBV24-1; J: TRBJ2-1; size: many; DNA: TGTGCCACCAGTGATTTCGGGCAGGGAAGGAACAATGAGCAGTTCTTC; CDR3: CATSDFGQGRNNEQFF
D: TRBD2; V: TRBV4-1; J: TRBJ2-3; size: few; DNA: TGCGCCAGCAGCCAAGCGACTGAGACTAGCGGATACACAGATACGCAGTATTTT; CDR3: CASSQATETSGYTDTQYF
D: .; V: TRBV27; J: TRBJ2-7; size: .; DNA: TGTGCCAGCAGTTTTAAGGGTACCTACGAGCAGTACTTC; CDR3: CASSFKGTYEQYF
D: TRBD2; V: TRBV7-2; J: TRBJ2-1; size: .; DNA: TGTGCCAGCAGCTTAGCGGGAGGGCCCACTGAGCAGTTCTTC; CDR3: CASSLAGGPTEQFF
D: .; V: TRBV28; J: TRBJ2-1; size: .; DNA: TGTGCCAGCAGTTGGGGGGCCGACTACAATGAGCAGTTCTTC; CDR3: CASSWGADYNEQFF
D: .; V: TRBV7-3; J: TRBJ2-7; size: .; DNA: TGCGCCAGCAGCGTAGGGGCTAGTCAAGAGCAGTACTTC; CDR3: CASSVGASQEQYF
D: TRBD2; V: TRBV6-5; J: TRBJ2-1; size: .; DNA: TGTGCCAGCAGTTACCCTCCCCTAGCGGGAGGACCCCGAGATGAGCAGTTCTTC; CDR3: CASSYPPLAGGPRDEQFF
D: .; V: TRBV20-1; J: TRBJ2-1; size: .; DNA: TGCAGTGCTAGAGCGGCCTGGGGAGTCTATGAGCAGTTCTTC; CDR3: CSARAAWGVYEQFF
D: .; V: TRBV28; J: TRBJ1-1; size: .; DNA: TGTGCCAGCAGTGTCCTGGGGGGGGGAACGAACACTGAAGCTTTCTTT; CDR3: CASSVLGGGTNTEAFF
D: .; V: TRBV5-1; J: TRBJ2-5; size: few; DNA: TGCGCCAGCAGCTTGGCCACCAGATCGAGTGAGCAGTACTTC; CDR3: CASSLATRSSEQYF
D: TRBD1; V: TRBV12-3/TRBV12-4; J: TRBJ2-7; size: many; DNA: TGTGCCAGCAGCAGGACAGGATCCTACGAGCAGTACTTC; CDR3: CASSRTGSYEQYF
D: TRBD1; V: TRBV9; J: TRBJ2-7; size: .; DNA: TGTGCCAGCAGCGTATCGACAGGGGTAACCTACGAGCAGTACTTC; CDR3: CASSVSTGVTYEQYF
D: TRBD2; V: TRBV20-1; J: TRBJ2-7; size: many; DNA: TGCAGCCTAGCGGGAGGGTATCTGAACGAGCAGTACTTC; CDR3: CSLAGGYLNEQYF
D: .; V: TRBV29-1; J: TRBJ1-2; size: few; DNA: TGCAGCGTTGAACCCGGGGGCACGGGCGGCTACACCTTC; CDR3: CSVEPGGTGGYTF
D: .; V: TRBV14; J: TRBJ2-7; size: many; DNA: TGTGCCAGCAGCCAAGTTGGTGTGGGTTCTAGGACCTACGAGCAGTACTTC; CDR3: CASSQVGVGSRTYEQYF
D: .; V: TRBV2; J: TRBJ1-3; size: .; DNA: TGTGCCAGCAGTCCCTCGACCTCTAGGACATCTGGAAACACCATATATTTT; CDR3: CASSPSTSRTSGNTIYF
D: .; V: TRBV20-1; J: TRBJ1-2; size: .; DNA: TGCAGTGCTCCATGGGGGTACTATGGCTACACCTTC; CDR3: CSAPWGYYGYTF
D: .; V: TRBV20-1; J: TRBJ1-1; size: .; DNA: TGCAGTGCCCTATGGGGGGACCGAGGGGCTTTCTTT; CDR3: CSALWGDRGAFF
D: TRBD1; V: TRBV30; J: TRBJ2-7; size: .; DNA: TGTGCCTGGCGCGGGGGACAGGGGTCCTACGAGCAGTACTTC; CDR3: CAWRGGQGSYEQYF
D: TRBD1; V: TRBV27; J: TRBJ1-1; size: .; DNA: TGTGCCAGCAGTTTTTGGGGACAGGCCGGTACGCGGGCTTTCTTT; CDR3: CASSFWGQAGTRAFF
D: TRBD2; V: TRBV28; J: TRBJ2-1; size: once; DNA: TGTGCCAGCAGTTTATGGGGACTAGCGGGAGGTGGTGAGCAGTTCTTC; CDR3: CASSLWGLAGGGEQFF
D: TRBD1; V: TRBV7-9; J: TRBJ1-2; size: .; DNA: TGTGCCAGCAGCTTAGGGACAGGCGCCGATTTCTATGGCTACACCTTC; CDR3: CASSLGTGADFYGYTF
D: .; V: TRBV7-3; J: TRBJ2-3; size: .; DNA: TGTGCCAGCAGCTTACAAAATCGGAGGGATACGCAGTATTTT; CDR3: CASSLQNRRDTQYF
D: .; V: TRBV5-1; J: TRBJ2-7; size: many; DNA: TGCGCCAGCAGCTCCGGGACGCTCTTCCAATACGAGCAGTACTTC; CDR3: CASSSGTLFQYEQYF
D: TRBD2; V: TRBV5-1; J: TRBJ2-3; size: few; DNA: TGCGCCAGCATCGGAACTAGCGGGAGTCCAGATACGCAGTATTTT; CDR3: CASIGTSGSPDTQYF
D: TRBD2; V: TRBV20-1; J: TRBJ2-1; size: .; DNA: TGCAGTGCTAGAGCAACCCATCTAGCGGGGTCAGGGGAGCAGTTCTTC; CDR3: CSARATHLAGSGEQFF
D: .; V: TRBV2; J: TRBJ2-6; size: few; DNA: TGTGCCAGCAGTGAAGCTTCTTTCAGCAGCTCTGGGGCCAACGTCCTGACTTTC; CDR3: CASSEASFSSSGANVLTF
D: TRBD2; V: TRBV6-6; J: TRBJ2-7; size: many; DNA: TGTGCCAGCACCCTAGCGGGAAGCTACGAGCAGTACTTC; CDR3: CASTLAGSYEQYF